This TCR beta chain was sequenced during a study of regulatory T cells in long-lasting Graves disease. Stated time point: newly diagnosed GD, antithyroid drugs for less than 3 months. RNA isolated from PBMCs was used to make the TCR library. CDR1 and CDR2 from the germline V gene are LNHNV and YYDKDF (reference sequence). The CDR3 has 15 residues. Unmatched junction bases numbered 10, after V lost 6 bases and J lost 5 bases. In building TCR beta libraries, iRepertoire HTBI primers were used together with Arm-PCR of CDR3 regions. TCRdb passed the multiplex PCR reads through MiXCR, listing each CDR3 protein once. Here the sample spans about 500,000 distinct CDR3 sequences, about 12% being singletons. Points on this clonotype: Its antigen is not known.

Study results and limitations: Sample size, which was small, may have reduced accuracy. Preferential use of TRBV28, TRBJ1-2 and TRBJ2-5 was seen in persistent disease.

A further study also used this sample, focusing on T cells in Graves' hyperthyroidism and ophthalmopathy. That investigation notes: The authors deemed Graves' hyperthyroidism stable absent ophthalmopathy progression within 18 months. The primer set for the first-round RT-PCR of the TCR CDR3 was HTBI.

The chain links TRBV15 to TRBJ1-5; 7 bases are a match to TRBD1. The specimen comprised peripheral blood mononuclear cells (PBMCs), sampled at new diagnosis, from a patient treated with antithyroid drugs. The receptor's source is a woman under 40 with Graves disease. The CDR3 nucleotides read TGTGCCACCAGTCCCCGAGACAGGGCCGATCAGCCCCAGCATTTT. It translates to CATSPRDRADQPQHF.